A selection of T cell receptor beta chains follows, all from one sample in a study of blood T cell repertoires in COVID-19. Clones were sequenced by immunoSEQ multiplex PCR, and TCRdb holds only the in-frame ones, with some missing. The table has about 250,000 clones, approximately 88% seen once. Sequenced sample: peripheral blood. The receptor source for this set is a man in his forties or fifties with acute or convalescent COVID-19. The CDR3 runs from the conserved cysteine through the conserved F or W. The D gene is left open where the match is weak. Size is omitted from some rows. Given values are once, few, many or a class for expanded clones.

j_call,d_call,v_call,clone_size,cdr3_aa,cdr3_nt
TRBJ1-1,NA,TRBV5-5,NA,CASSLIMNTEAFF,TGTGCCAGCAGCTTGATCATGAACACTGAAGCTTTCTTT
TRBJ1-4,NA,TRBV7-6,NA,CASSFTSAATNEKLFF,TGTGCCAGCAGCTTTACTTCAGCGGCAACTAATGAAAAACTGTTTTTT
TRBJ1-2,TRBD1,TRBV27,NA,CASRRTGGTGYTF,TGTGCCAGCCGAAGGACAGGGGGAACTGGCTACACCTTC
TRBJ1-3,TRBD1,TRBV7-6,once,CASSWGQGTGNTIYF,TGTGCCAGCAGTTGGGGACAGGGAACAGGAAACACCATATATTTT
TRBJ1-4,NA,TRBV5-1,NA,CASSREATNEKLFF,TGCGCCAGCAGCCGGGAAGCAACTAATGAAAAACTGTTTTTT
TRBJ2-7,TRBD2,TRBV19,NA,CASSGLADEQYF,TGTGCCAGTAGTGGACTAGCCGACGAGCAGTACTTC
TRBJ1-4,NA,TRBV19,NA,CASSILVRQGRDEKLFF,TGTGCCAGTAGTATATTAGTACGGCAGGGAAGGGATGAAAAACTGTTTTTT
TRBJ2-1,NA,TRBV19,NA,CASRNSQQVEAEQFF,TGTGCCAGTAGAAATTCCCAGCAAGTGGAGGCTGAGCAGTTCTTC
TRBJ2-6,TRBD1,TRBV5-1,NA,CASSSTPGQGSSGANVLTF,TGCGCCAGCAGCTCAACTCCGGGACAGGGTTCCTCTGGGGCCAACGTCCTGACTTTC
TRBJ1-5,NA,TRBV3-1/TRBV3-2,once,CASSQTRSNQPQHF,TGTGCCAGCAGCCAGACTAGGAGCAATCAGCCCCAGCATTTT
TRBJ1-5,NA,TRBV19,few,CASSLNSNQPQHF,TGTGCCAGTAGCCTTAATAGCAATCAGCCCCAGCATTTT
TRBJ2-4,NA,TRBV7-2,many,CASSPRWSSDIQYF,TGTGCCAGCAGCCCGCGGTGGTCGAGCGACATTCAGTACTTC
TRBJ1-2,NA,TRBV6-5,NA,CASSFETGSYTF,TGTGCCAGCAGTTTTGAAACAGGGTCCTACACCTTC
TRBJ1-2,TRBD1,TRBV4-2,NA,CASSPRDSYNYGYTF,TGTGCCAGCAGCCCCCGGGACAGCTATAACTATGGCTACACCTTC
TRBJ1-1,NA,TRBV29-1,NA,CSAMTDLNTEAFF,TGCAGCGCTATGACAGACCTGAACACTGAAGCTTTCTTT
TRBJ1-2,TRBD1,TRBV7-2,NA,CASSGTGDAAYGYTF,TGTGCCAGCAGCGGAACAGGGGATGCGGCCTATGGCTACACCTTC
TRBJ1-1,NA,TRBV9,NA,CASSAAGVMNTEAFF,TGTGCCAGCAGCGCGGCGGGAGTCATGAACACTGAAGCTTTCTTT
TRBJ1-1,NA,TRBV5-1,NA,CASSLLSNTEAFF,TGCGCCAGCAGCTTGTTGAGTAACACTGAAGCTTTCTTT
TRBJ1-1,TRBD1,TRBV6-1,NA,CASSGDLGQGRGGNTEAFF,TGTGCCAGCAGTGGGGATCTGGGACAGGGAAGAGGAGGGAACACTGAAGCTTTCTTT
TRBJ1-2,TRBD1,TRBV2,NA,CASRMGQRSNYGYTF,TGTGCCAGCAGGATGGGACAGCGAAGCAACTATGGCTACACCTTC
TRBJ1-1,TRBD1,TRBV18,NA,CASSPRDRVKGTEAFF,TGTGCCAGCTCACCACGGGACAGGGTTAAGGGGACTGAAGCTTTCTTT
TRBJ1-1,TRBD1,TRBV5-5,NA,CASTRTGIGTEAFF,TGTGCCAGCACCCGGACAGGGATTGGGACTGAAGCTTTCTTT
TRBJ2-3,NA,TRBV24-1,NA,CATRSRTDTQYF,TGTGCCACCCGAAGCCGCACAGATACGCAGTATTTT
TRBJ1-2,TRBD1,TRBV2,NA,CASSESNGTVNYGYTF,TGTGCCAGCAGTGAATCGAATGGGACAGTTAACTATGGCTACACCTTC
TRBJ1-2,NA,TRBV4-2,few,CASSQQGSGYGYTF,TGTGCCAGCAGCCAACAGGGGAGTGGGTATGGCTACACCTTC
TRBJ1-4,NA,TRBV30,NA,CAWTEGVGDEKLFF,TGTGCCTGGACTGAGGGCGTTGGAGATGAAAAACTGTTTTTT
TRBJ1-1,TRBD1,TRBV10-3,few,CAISTGTDETEAFF,TGTGCCATCAGTACCGGGACAGACGAGACTGAAGCTTTCTTT
TRBJ1-1,NA,TRBV11-2,NA,CASTREKTEAFF,TGTGCCAGCACTCGGGAGAAAACTGAAGCTTTCTTT
TRBJ1-2,NA,TRBV7-2,NA,CASSLGQEPYGYTF,TGTGCCAGCAGCTTAGGACAGGAGCCTTATGGCTACACCTTC
TRBJ1-2,NA,TRBV12-3/TRBV12-4,few,CASSFGVEGYTF,TGTGCCAGCAGTTTCGGGGTCGAGGGCTACACCTTC
TRBJ2-7,NA,TRBV4-3,few,CASSQDPPGGSSYEQYF,TGCGCCAGCAGCCAAGACCCCCCTGGGGGGAGCTCCTACGAGCAGTACTTC
TRBJ1-2,TRBD1,TRBV4-2,NA,CASSQDRTGGYTF,TGTGCCAGCAGCCAAGATCGGACAGGGGGCTACACCTTC
TRBJ2-3,TRBD1,TRBV9,NA,CASSTRDRGTDTQYF,TGTGCCAGCAGCACCCGGGACAGGGGCACAGATACGCAGTATTTT
TRBJ1-2,NA,TRBV19,NA,CASRGLGQLTNGYTF,TGTGCCAGTAGAGGATTGGGGCAGTTGACAAATGGCTACACCTTC
TRBJ2-5,TRBD2,TRBV12-5,NA,CASGLGTGTSGRAETQYF,TGTGCTAGTGGTTTGGGAACCGGGACTAGCGGGAGGGCCGAGACCCAGTACTTC
TRBJ2-1,NA,TRBV6-2/TRBV6-3,NA,CASSYGRTAYNEQFF,TGTGCCAGCAGTTACGGCCGGACAGCGTACAATGAGCAGTTCTTC
TRBJ2-2,NA,TRBV7-2,NA,CASSLAPSFANTGELFF,TGTGCCAGCAGCCTAGCTCCTTCTTTCGCGAACACCGGGGAGCTGTTTTTT
TRBJ2-1,NA,TRBV12-3/TRBV12-4,NA,CASRNQGDEQFF,TGTGCCAGCAGGAACCAGGGCGATGAGCAGTTCTTC
TRBJ1-1,NA,TRBV27,NA,CASSSEYTEAFF,TGTGCCAGCAGTTCTGAGTACACTGAAGCTTTCTTT
TRBJ1-1,TRBD1,TRBV6-6,NA,CASIDRGRINTEAFF,TGTGCCAGCATTGACAGGGGGCGGATTAACACTGAAGCTTTCTTT
TRBJ2-2,NA,TRBV4-1,NA,CASSPGPVQRNTGELFF,TGCGCCAGCAGCCCAGGCCCGGTGCAGAGAAACACCGGGGAGCTGTTTTTT
TRBJ1-1,TRBD1,TRBV30,NA,CAWGQGRGEAFF,TGTGCCTGGGGACAGGGTAGGGGTGAAGCTTTCTTT